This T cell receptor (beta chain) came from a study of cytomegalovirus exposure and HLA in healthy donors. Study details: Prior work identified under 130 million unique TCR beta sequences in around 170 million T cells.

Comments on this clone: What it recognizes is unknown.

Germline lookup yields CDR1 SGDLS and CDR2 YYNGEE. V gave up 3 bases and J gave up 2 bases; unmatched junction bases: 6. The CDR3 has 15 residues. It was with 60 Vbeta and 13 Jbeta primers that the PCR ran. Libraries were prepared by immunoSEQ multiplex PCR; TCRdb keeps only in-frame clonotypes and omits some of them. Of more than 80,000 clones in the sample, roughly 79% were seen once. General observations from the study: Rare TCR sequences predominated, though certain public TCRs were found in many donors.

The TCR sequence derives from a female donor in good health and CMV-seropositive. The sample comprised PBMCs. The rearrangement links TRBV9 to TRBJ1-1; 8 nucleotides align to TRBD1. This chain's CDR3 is CASSATGQGNTEAFF. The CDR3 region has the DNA TGTGCCAGCAGCGCTACTGGACAGGGTAACACTGAAGCTTTCTTT.